This T cell receptor (beta chain) comes out of a study of T-cell reconstitution after alpha-beta-depleted transplantation in children. Unique molecular identifiers were used in preparing the TCRbeta library. TCRdb analysed the PCR reads with MiXCR anew, one entry per CDR3 protein. This repertoire shows fewer than 150,000 distinct CDR3 sequences, under 30% found once; its top ten account for 8% to 11%. The CDR3 extends over 16 amino acids. Deletions cut 0 bases from V and 5 bases from J, with 13 bases between. Germline CDR1 LGHNA, CDR2 YSLEER. Sequenced material: PBMCs, mostly from graft donor cells, taken 180 days after TCRalphabeta/CD19-depleted stem cell transplant. The receptor was derived from a male patient under 10 years old who had a stem cell transplant for chronic granulomatous disease, so the T cells may come from the graft donor. This chain uses TRBV4-3 with TRBJ1-4; D is unresolved. This CDR3 is CASSQDGLGLNEKLFF. CDR3 DNA: TGCGCCAGCAGCCAAGATGGGCTGGGCCTCAATGAAAAACTGTTTTTT.